These 25 T cell receptor beta chains came from one sample sequenced in a study of blood T cells in healthy people across ages. The use of a sample-barcoded 5' primer and a J-beta primer mix characterized a second PCR of about 6 to 11 cycles. TCRdb re-derived calls from the 5' RACE reads in MiXCR, one entry per CDR3 protein. Of around 650,000 distinct CDR3 sequences in the sample, 32% were seen once. Sequencing was done on a sample of blood. The source of these receptors is an elderly woman in good health.

Points on this clonotype: A much larger clone sits a single nucleotide away, making a read error possible. The chain recombines TRBV30 with TRBJ2-4, with D hard to call. Trimming pared 3 bases from V and 15 bases from J, leaving 21 bases between. Germline V gene data show CDR1 as GTSNPN and CDR2 as SVGIG (reference sequence). There are 13 residues in the CDR3. CDR3 in amino acids: CAWRVRRSGEGYF. The DNA of the CDR3 is TGTGCCTGGAGGGTACGTCGATCTGGGGAAGGGTACTTC. The variable domain in full, with the rest retrieved from reference TRBV30 and TRBJ2-4, is SQTIHQWPATLVQPVGSPLSLECTVEGTSNPNLYWYRQAAGRGLQLLFYSVGIGQISSEVPQNLSASRPQDRQFILSSKKLLLSDSGFYLCAWRVRRSGEGYFGAGTRLSVL.

This clonotype turned up a few times. This sequence joins TRBV5-1 and TRBJ1-2; D unresolved. Germline V gene sequence: CDR1 SGHRS, CDR2 YFSETQ. The length of the CDR3 is 14 residues. The V and J ends lost 0 bases and 2 bases respectively, with 8 bases between them. This CDR3 is CASSLGTENYGYTF. The CDR3 DNA reads as TGCGCCAGCAGCTTGGGGACTGAGAACTATGGCTACACCTTC.

The gene calls are TRBV30 and TRBJ2-1; 7 bases align to TRBD2. Trimming took 7 bases from V and 5 from J; bases not matched to a gene: 8. Germline values: CDR1 GTSNPN, CDR2 SVGIG (reference sequence). The CDR3 has 13 amino acids. The CDR3 DNA sequence: TGTGCCTTAACTAGCGTAATACACAATGAGCAGTTCTTC. Residues: CALTSVIHNEQFF. The complete variable domain, with remaining parts taken from reference TRBV30 and TRBJ2-1, reads SQTIHQWPATLVQPVGSPLSLECTVEGTSNPNLYWYRQAAGRGLQLLFYSVGIGQISSEVPQNLSASRPQDRQFILSSKKLLLSDSGFYLCALTSVIHNEQFFGPGTRLTVL.

This clonotype was detected many times. V usage is TRBV27 and J usage is TRBJ2-3; D is unclear. V was cut by 3 bases and J by 2 bases, with 9 bases left in between. Germline-derived CDR1 and CDR2 are MNHEY and SMNVEV (reference sequence). The CDR3 loop spans 14 amino acids. The CDR3 loop is CASSFDGSTDTQYF. The DNA for the CDR3 is TGTGCCAGCAGTTTCGATGGGTCCACAGATACGCAGTATTTT.

The chain employs TRBV7-2 and TRBJ1-2; weak D call: TRBD1 (6 bases). Germline CDR1 is SGHTA and CDR2 is FQGNSA. CDR3 length: 16 amino acids. The V end was cut by 1 base, the J end by 0 bases, with 12 bases between. The CDR3 protein is CASSLGPGAPNYGYTF. DNA for the CDR3: TGTGCCAGCAGCTTAGGTCCAGGGGCCCCTAACTATGGCTACACCTTC.

This clonotype was seen a handful of times. This chain uses TRBV6-6 with TRBJ1-1; a possible D gene is TRBD1 (5 bases). CDR1 is MNHNY and CDR2 is SVGAGI in the germline V gene (reference sequence). The CDR3 totals 11 residues. V was trimmed by 1 base and J by 12 bases, leaving 9 bases between them. CDR3 region: CASSYLGGPFF. The CDR3 DNA sequence: TGTGCCAGCAGTTACTTGGGGGGTCCTTTCTTT.

This clonotype was seen a few times. The chain combines TRBV3-1 with TRBJ2-1; either TRBD1 or TRBD2 may fit D (5 bases each). The J call is doubtful: the DNA matches TRBJ2-7 better. Germline V gene sequence: CDR1 LGHDT, CDR2 YNNKEL (reference sequence). The CDR3 covers 13 residues. DNA for the CDR3: TGTGCCAGCAGCCTCCGGGGCCACAATGAGCAGTACTTC. It is translated as CASSLRGHNEQYF.

At least ten counts were recorded for this clonotype. The chain combines TRBV20-1 with TRBJ2-5; TRBD2 matches at 12 bases. With V trimmed by 0 bases and J by 4 bases, 12 bases remained unmatched. Looked up from germline, CDR1 is DFQATT and CDR2 is SNEGSKA (reference sequence). This CDR3 spans 18 amino acids. The CDR3 bases are TGCAGTGCTAGAGATCCTAGCGGGGGGGCCGGGGAGAGAGAGACCCAGTACTTC. Translation: CSARDPSGGAGERETQYF.

Ten or more counts support this clonotype. The V and J genes are TRBV5-1 and TRBJ2-7; 7 nucleotides line up with TRBD2. From germline, CDR1 is SGHRS and CDR2 YFSETQ. The trim removed 5 bases at V and 2 bases at J, leaving 4 bases unmatched. The length of the CDR3 is 13 residues. The CDR3 region has the DNA TGCGCCAGCAGGATGGGGGGGGCCTACGAGCAGTACTTC. Residues: CASRMGGAYEQYF.

This clonotype was picked up many times. The J gene is TRBJ1-2, the V gene TRBV7-2; maybe TRBD1 (6 bases). This CDR3 is 12 amino acids long. Germline CDR1 and CDR2: SGHTA and FQGNSA. V lost 6 bases and J lost 4, with 9 bases in between. CDR3 sequence reads: CASRRGGYGYTF. DNA for the CDR3: TGTGCCAGCAGAAGGGGGGGCTATGGCTACACCTTC. The whole variable domain, remainder taken from reference TRBV7-2 and TRBJ1-2, is GAGVSQSPSNKVTEKGKDVELRCDPISGHTALYWYRQSLGQGLEFLIYFQGNSAPDKSGLPSDRFSAERTGGSVSTLTIQRTQQEDSAVYLCASRRGGYGYTFGSGTRLTVV.

The V and J genes are TRBV5-6 and TRBJ1-1; a weak D match, TRBD1 (5 bases). From germline, CDR1 is SGHDT and CDR2 YYEEEE. Trimming left V 0 bases short and J 7 bases short, with 13 bases between. The CDR3 runs to 14 residues. The CDR3 bases are TGTGCCAGCAGCTTGGTGGGGGGGGTTGGTGAAGCTTTCTTT. Its protein product is CASSLVGGVGEAFF.

This clonotype was detected many times. The V gene is TRBV6-5, the J gene TRBJ2-6; 7 nucleotides agree with TRBD1. There are 16 residues in the CDR3. The J segment lost 2 bases and the V segment lost 6 bases, leaving 7 bases of the junction unmatched. From germline, CDR1 is MNHEY and CDR2 SVGAGI. The CDR3 nucleotides read TGTGCCAGCAGCATAGACAGGGTAGCTGGGGCCAACGTCCTGACTTTC. Its protein product is CASSIDRVAGANVLTF.

This clonotype was seen at least ten times. V and J are TRBV7-9 and TRBJ1-4; D gene unclear. The CDR3 sequence is 11 residues long. V dropped 5 bases and J dropped 6 bases, with 4 bases sitting between them. Germline V CDR1 and CDR2: SEHNR, FQNEAQ (reference sequence). DNA for the CDR3: TGTGCCAGCAGCGATGATGAAAAACTGTTTTTT. Amino acid sequence: CASSDDEKLFF.

This clonotype was observed a few times. This may be a read error, as it is one base from a much larger clone. V gene TRBV7-9 combines with J gene TRBJ2-5; 9 bases fit TRBD2. CDR3 length: 14 amino acids. CDR1 and CDR2 (germline): SEHNR, FQNEAQ (reference sequence). V dropped 6 bases and J dropped 5; count of bases not matched to a gene: 7. The CDR3, as DNA: TGTGCCAGCAGTGGGGTAGCGGGGGATGAGACCCAGTACTTC. Amino acids: CASSGVAGDETQYF.

This sequence joins TRBV5-6 and TRBJ2-5; no definite D call. Germline assignment: CDR1 SGHDT and CDR2 YYEEEE. The CDR3 spans 13 residues. Trimming removed 2 bases at V and 5 bases at J, with 10 bases between. CDR3 DNA sequence: TGTGCCAGCAGCTTTTTGGGTTTGGAGACCCAGTACTTC. Its protein product is CASSFLGLETQYF.

There are many counts of this clonotype. The chain employs TRBV5-4 and TRBJ2-5, with 7 bases matching TRBD1. From germline, CDR1 is SGHNT and CDR2 YYREEE (reference sequence). V was clipped by 2 bases and J by 5 bases; unmatched bases: 12. This CDR3 region has 16 residues. CDR3 bases: TGTGCCAGCAGCTTACCACTCAAGGGGGCCGGGGAGACCCAGTACTTC. Its translation is CASSLPLKGAGETQYF.

This clonotype has more than one count but fewer than ten. This may stem from a read error, because a much larger clone lies one nucleotide away. The chain employs TRBV4-3 and TRBJ2-1; 12 positions agree with TRBD2. TRBJ2-7 matches the DNA end more closely, so the J call is doubtful. CDR1 is LGHNA, CDR2 YSLEER, per germline. The CDR3 contains 14 residues. The CDR3: CASSQTSGGNEQYF. For the CDR3, the DNA is TGCGCCAGCAGCCAGACTAGCGGGGGCAATGAGCAGTACTTC.

There are many counts of this clonotype. This rearrangement joins TRBV20-1 to TRBJ2-7; maybe TRBD1 (5 bases). This CDR3 comprises 14 residues. Between the trimmed V and J ends, which lost 3 bases and 0 bases, there was a span of 12 bases. CDR1 and CDR2 (germline): DFQATT, SNEGSKA (reference sequence). The CDR3 nucleotides are TGCAGTGCTAGTCCGGCAGGGCGCTCCTACGAGCAGTACTTC. This encodes CSASPAGRSYEQYF.

This clonotype was recorded a few times. V usage is TRBV5-1 and J usage is TRBJ2-3; D gene ambiguous. The CDR3 is 14 amino acids. Per the germline V gene, CDR1 is SGHRS and CDR2 is YFSETQ. The V gene lost 5 bases and the J gene lost 0 bases, with 10 bases spanning the gap. CDR3 residues: CASRMSASTDTQYF. CDR3 coding DNA: TGCGCCAGCAGGATGAGCGCTAGCACAGATACGCAGTATTTT.

This clonotype occurred a few times. The chain recombines TRBV27 with TRBJ2-7; unclear D gene. The CDR3 sequence is 16 residues long. V was shortened by 0 bases and J by 0 bases, with 12 bases between the two germline ends. In germline, CDR1 is MNHEY, CDR2 SMNVEV (reference sequence). CDR3 coding DNA: TGTGCCAGCAGTTTATCTGGCGGACGAGCCTCCTACGAGCAGTACTTC. Amino acids: CASSLSGGRASYEQYF.

The CDR3 reads CASSDPSAYEQYF. For the CDR3, the DNA is TGTGCCAGCAGTGACCCCTCGGCCTACGAGCAGTACTTC. This sequence joins TRBV25-1 and TRBJ2-5; no reliable D call. Near its end, the DNA agrees better with TRBJ2-7, so the J call may be wrong. Germline V gene lookup returns CDR1 MGHDK and CDR2 SYGVNS. The CDR3 consists of 13 residues.

The rearrangement joins TRBV30 to TRBJ1-2; 7 bases map to TRBD1. CDR1 and CDR2 from the germline V gene are GTSNPN and SVGIG (reference sequence). CDR3 length: 14 residues. J lost 8 bases, V lost 0 bases, and 9 bases had no gene match. As DNA, the CDR3 is TGTGCCTGGAGTGTAGGTCGGCAGGGGGTAGGCTACACCTTC. Translating it yields CAWSVGRQGVGYTF.

This clonotype was observed at least ten times. The rearrangement links TRBV5-5 to TRBJ1-2; possibly TRBD1 for D (6 bases). Per the germline V gene, CDR1 is SGHKS and CDR2 is YYEKEE (reference sequence). V gave up 4 bases and J gave up 5 bases, with 12 bases separating them. The CDR3 covers 13 residues. The CDR3 sequence is CASSRTAFYGYTF. Written as DNA, the CDR3 is TGTGCCAGCAGCCGGACAGCTTTTTATGGCTACACCTTC.

This clonotype showed up many times. This chain's CDR3 is CSASLPRGGRETQYF. DNA of the CDR3: TGCAGTGCTAGTCTCCCCCGGGGGGGCCGGGAGACCCAGTACTTC. This rearrangement joins TRBV20-1 to TRBJ2-5, with 8 bases lining up with TRBD2. The CDR3 totals 15 residues. Germline V gene data show CDR1 as DFQATT and CDR2 as SNEGSKA (reference sequence). Trimming at V came to 3 bases and at J to 5 bases, leaving 11 bases not matched to a gene.

As to this clonotype: This may be a read error: a much more frequent sequence differs by one nucleotide. The V gene is TRBV6-5, the J gene TRBJ2-4, with a tentative D call TRBD2 (7 bases). Germline V gene lookup returns CDR1 MNHEY and CDR2 SVGAGI. The CDR3 has 16 residues. The CDR3 sequence is CASCPGRGGGKNIRYF. In DNA, the CDR3 is TGTGCCAGCTGCCCTGGGAGGGGTGGGGGCAAAAACATTCGGTACTTC.